The following is a TCR beta chain sequence with its context. Its antigen is unidentified. The data were obtained in a study of breast tumors, draining lymph nodes, adjacent tissues. General study results and limits: The data were judged consistent with most tumor T cells coming from lymph node and expanding in tumor. Luminal-like breast cancer showed significantly greater tumor-nontumor repertoire similarity than basal-like breast cancer did. Compared with lymph nodes, tumors were less diverse; compared with nontumor tissue, more.

MiXCR, run by TCRdb on the multiplex PCR reads, gives a single entry per CDR3 protein. Counted here are about 80,000 distinct CDR3 sequences, roughly a fifth occurring once; the ten biggest clones make up 2% to 2.5%. Samples came from axillary lymph nodes draining the breast cancer. The germline V gene has CDR1 LGHDT and CDR2 YNNKEL (reference sequence). This CDR3 has 16 residues. Between the trimmed V and J ends, which lost 0 bases and 4 bases, there was a span of 13 bases. The chain combines TRBV3-1 with TRBJ1-5; D possibly corresponds to TRBD1 (5 bases). The receptor's source is a female donor with breast cancer. Some clones in this sample may be carry-over from other donors' samples. Sequencing input: axillary lymph node tissue. CDR3 loop: CASSQDGGVPNQPQHF. The CDR3 nucleotides read TGTGCCAGCAGCCAAGACGGGGGGGTACCGAATCAGCCCCAGCATTTT.